These 31 T cell receptor beta chains were all obtained from the same sample, sequenced in a study of T cells in Graves' hyperthyroidism and ophthalmopathy. Amplification yielded TCR beta CDR3 regions, with RNA transcripts as the source. First-round RT-PCR with HTBI primers amplified the TCR CDR3 region. TCRdb analysed the multiplex PCR reads with MiXCR anew, one entry per CDR3 protein. The sample has 450,000 to 600,000 distinct CDR3 sequences; 13% to 15% are singletons. What was sequenced was blood. These receptors all stem from a woman aged 35 to 49 with Graves' hyperthyroidism.

This clonotype appeared many times. The V gene is TRBV30, the J gene TRBJ2-3, with 9 bases lining up with TRBD1. The ends lost 5 bases at V and 6 bases at J; junction bases unmatched: 12. The CDR3 has 15 amino acids. Per germline, CDR1 GTSNPN and CDR2 SVGIG (reference sequence). CDR3 sequence: CAWVPGTGRWDTQYF. CDR3 nucleotides: TGTGCCTGGGTTCCCGGGACAGGGAGGTGGGATACGCAGTATTTT.

This clonotype was observed many times. This chain links TRBV10-1 with TRBJ2-5, with D perhaps assigned TRBD1 or TRBD2 (5 bases each). Germline V lookup: CDR1 WNHNN, CDR2 SYGVQD (reference sequence). The CDR3 runs 14 residues. V dropped 0 bases and J dropped 5 bases, with 10 bases sitting between them. The CDR3 loop is CASSESPGRETQYF. DNA for the CDR3: TGCGCCAGCAGTGAGTCACCGGGGCGGGAGACCCAGTACTTC.

This chain connects TRBV6-5 to TRBJ2-3; 12 bases line up with TRBD1. Germline CDR1 is MNHEY and CDR2 is SVGAGI. J was trimmed by 9 bases and V by 2 bases; bases with no gene match: 6. The CDR3 contains 15 residues. CDR3 nucleotide sequence: TGTGCCAGCAGTTACGGCGGGACAGGGGGCGAGACGCAGTATTTT. Its protein product is CASSYGGTGGETQYF.

This clonotype was seen at least ten times. The chain employs TRBV6-2 or TRBV6-3 and TRBJ2-1, with a tentative D call TRBD1 (6 bases). CDR1 MNHEY and CDR2 SVGEGT come from the germline V gene. The CDR3 covers 14 residues. V lost 4 bases and J 4 bases, leaving 11 bases between the germline ends. CDR3 coding DNA: TGTGCCAGCAGTTTGGGGGCGCGGTACAATGAGCAGTTCTTC. It specifies CASSLGARYNEQFF.

A single count supports this clonotype. Written as DNA, the CDR3 is TGCAGTGCGGGGGACAGGGGCCTCACCTACGAGCAGTACTTC. Amino acid sequence: CSAGDRGLTYEQYF. The rearrangement joins TRBV20-1 to TRBJ2-7, with 10 bases that match TRBD1. CDR1 is DFQATT and CDR2 is SNEGSKA in the germline V gene (reference sequence). Germline trimming cut 6 bases from V and 2 bases from J; bases unmatched to any gene: 7. The CDR3 runs 14 residues.

The genes are TRBV24-1 and TRBJ2-7, with a weak D call TRBD1 (6 bases). CDR3 length equals 15 residues. Per germline, CDR1 KGHDR and CDR2 SFDVKD. V was shortened by 5 bases and J by 2 bases, with 15 bases between the two germline ends. This chain's CDR3 is CATSGGTTPTYEQYF. The CDR3 coding sequence is TGTGCCACCAGTGGGGGGACAACCCCTACCTACGAGCAGTACTTC.

This clonotype was observed at least ten times. The chain couples TRBV30 to TRBJ2-1, with TRBD2 matching 10 bases. The CDR3 has 16 amino acids. Germline loops: CDR1 GTSNPN, CDR2 SVGIG (reference sequence). The junction had 8 bases not matched to a gene; V was cut back by 4 bases and J by 2 bases. The CDR3 DNA sequence: TGTGCCTGGACTCGGACTAGCGGAGGCCCCTACAATGAGCAGTTCTTC. It yields the protein CAWTRTSGGPYNEQFF.

In this sample, this clonotype turned up many times. This chain uses TRBV3-1 with TRBJ2-7; 8 nucleotides agree with TRBD1. With V trimmed by 0 bases and J by 4 bases, 2 bases remained unmatched. Germline loops: CDR1 LGHDT, CDR2 YNNKEL (reference sequence). The CDR3 runs 14 residues. The CDR3 reads CASSQDRGQYEQYF. CDR3 nucleotides: TGTGCCAGCAGCCAAGACAGGGGGCAATACGAGCAGTACTTC.

The rearrangement uses TRBV6-1 and TRBJ2-2; D call uncertain. The CDR3 consists of 12 residues. V gave up 7 bases and J gave up 4 bases, with 7 bases separating them. The germline V gene encodes CDR1 MNHNS and CDR2 SASEGT. CDR3 DNA: TGTGCCAGCACGGGTTTCACCGGGGAGCTGTTTTTT. This sequence encodes CASTGFTGELFF.

The gene calls are TRBV5-4 and TRBJ2-5; D call uncertain. The V end was cut by 0 bases, the J end by 3 bases, with 12 bases between. Germline-derived CDR1 and CDR2 are SGHNT and YYREEE (reference sequence). The CDR3 extends over 15 amino acids. CDR3 amino acids: CASSLELGFEETQYF. CDR3 sequence (DNA): TGTGCCAGCAGCTTGGAGTTAGGGTTCGAAGAGACCCAGTACTTC. Looking up the rest from reference TRBV5-4 and TRBJ2-5 gives the full variable domain: ETGVTQSPTHLIKTRGQQVTLRCSSQSGHNTVSWYQQALGQGPQFIFQYYREEENGRGNFPPRFSGLQFPNYSSELNVNALELDDSALYLCASSLELGFEETQYFGPGTRLLVL.

This rearrangement joins TRBV19 to TRBJ2-2; no firm D call. This CDR3 is 14 amino acids long. Trimming pared 7 bases from V and 5 bases from J, leaving 14 bases between. Germline V gene data show CDR1 as LNHDA and CDR2 as SQIVND (reference sequence). CDR3 sequence (DNA): TGTGCCAGTACTGAGTCTCATAAAACCGGGGAGCTGTTTTTT. Translating it yields CASTESHKTGELFF.

V and J are TRBV12-3 or TRBV12-4 and TRBJ2-1; 7 bases agree with TRBD2. After removal of 10 bases from V and 0 bases from J, the junction contained 3 bases not matched to a gene. The CDR3 is 13 amino acids. CDR3 bases: TGTGCCACCGGGAGGAGCTCCTACAATGAGCAGTTCTTC. It translates to CATGRSSYNEQFF.

This clonotype was detected many times. This chain joins TRBV2 and TRBJ2-5, with D possibly being TRBD2 (5 bases). The CDR3 has 11 residues. Looked up from germline, CDR1 is SNHLY and CDR2 is FYNNEI. Trimming removed 9 bases from V and 5 bases from J, with 10 bases in between. In DNA form, the CDR3 reads TGTGCCAGTGCGGAGGACGAGACCCAGTACTTC. It specifies CASAEDETQYF.

The rearrangement links TRBV2 to TRBJ2-1; D is uncertain. The CDR3 has 13 amino acids. Germline V lookup: CDR1 SNHLY, CDR2 FYNNEI. V was trimmed by 3 bases and J by 10 bases, leaving 13 bases between them. In nucleotides, the CDR3 is TGTGCCAGCAGTGACGCCCCTGGCCGAGAGCAGTTCTTC. Amino acids: CASSDAPGREQFF.

This clonotype was recorded many times. The genes are TRBV5-1 and TRBJ2-7; weak D call: TRBD1 (6 bases). The germline CDR1 and CDR2 sequences are SGHRS and YFSETQ. Deletions cut 5 bases from V and 2 bases from J, with 17 bases between. This CDR3 has 15 amino acids. The CDR3 sequence: CASSPAGTLTYEQYF. The CDR3 region has the DNA TGCGCCAGCAGTCCGGCCGGGACATTGACCTACGAGCAGTACTTC.

This clonotype has ten or more counts. J is TRBJ2-7 and V is TRBV12-3 or TRBV12-4, with 7 bases aligning to TRBD1. The CDR3 spans 14 residues. Trimming took 3 bases from V and 5 from J; bases not matched to a gene: 7. This CDR3 is CASSFGTASNEQYF. CDR3 bases: TGTGCCAGCAGTTTTGGGACAGCCTCGAACGAGCAGTACTTC.

This clonotype was seen at least ten times. DNA of the CDR3: TGCGCCAGCAGCCCCGACTTATCTGGGGCCAACGTCCTGACTTTC. This translates into CASSPDLSGANVLTF. J is TRBJ2-6 and V is TRBV5-1; the D is unclear. The germline V gene encodes CDR1 SGHRS and CDR2 YFSETQ. CDR3 size: 15 residues. V lost 4 bases and J lost 1, with 9 bases in between.

J is TRBJ1-6 and V is TRBV6-1; 9 bases align to TRBD1. V lost 8 bases and J lost 9; bases outside the gene matches: 11. CDR1 and CDR2 from the germline V gene are MNHNS and SASEGT. The CDR3 spans 15 residues. CDR3 region: CASGNTGTGFSPLHF. CDR3 DNA sequence: TGTGCCAGCGGTAACACCGGGACAGGGTTTTCACCCCTCCACTTT.

This clonotype appeared a few times. This sequence joins TRBV19 and TRBJ2-7, with TRBD1 matching 9 bases. The CDR3 consists of 15 residues. V lost 5 bases to trimming and J lost 2 bases; unmatched junction nucleotides: 7. Looked up from germline, CDR1 is LNHDA and CDR2 is SQIVND (reference sequence). The CDR3 loop is CASSDLGDRAYEQYF. The CDR3 nucleotides are TGTGCCAGTAGTGACCTTGGGGACAGGGCCTACGAGCAGTACTTC.

This clonotype was seen repeatedly, ten times or more. The rearrangement uses TRBV2 and TRBJ2-7, with D possibly matching TRBD2 (6 bases). V shed 2 bases and J shed 0 bases, with 14 bases lying between them. The CDR3 has 16 residues. CDR1 SNHLY and CDR2 FYNNEI come from the germline V gene. The CDR3 spells CASSEWGDPSSYEQYF. CDR3 nucleotides: TGTGCCAGCAGTGAATGGGGGGACCCATCCTCCTACGAGCAGTACTTC.

This clonotype was detected many times. V and J are TRBV20-1 and TRBJ1-5, with a weak D call TRBD1 (6 bases). V was cut by 0 bases and J by 3 bases, with 15 bases left in between. Germline CDR1 is DFQATT and CDR2 is SNEGSKA (reference sequence). The CDR3 covers 16 residues. CDR3: CSAREEVKGDNQPQHF. The CDR3 DNA reads as TGCAGTGCTAGAGAAGAGGTTAAGGGGGACAATCAGCCCCAGCATTTT.

This clonotype was seen repeatedly, ten times or more. The genes are TRBV27 and TRBJ2-7; 10 bases are shared with TRBD1. Looked up from germline, CDR1 is MNHEY and CDR2 is SMNVEV (reference sequence). The CDR3 is 16 amino acids. V gave up 5 bases and J gave up 2 bases; unmatched junction bases: 9. CDR3 loop: CASSQITDRGTYEQYF. CDR3 DNA: TGTGCCAGCAGTCAAATCACGGACAGGGGGACCTACGAGCAGTACTTC.

At least ten counts were recorded for this clonotype. The chain combines TRBV10-3 with TRBJ2-7; 9 bases align to TRBD1. CDR1 is ENHRY, CDR2 SYGVKD, per germline. J lost 4 bases, V lost 4 bases, and 8 bases had no gene match. The CDR3 runs to 15 residues. As DNA, the CDR3 is TGTGCCATCAGTGTCGACAAGACAGGGGGGTACGAGCAGTACTTC. This translates into CAISVDKTGGYEQYF.

This clonotype was counted a few times. V gene TRBV19 combines with J gene TRBJ2-7; D tentatively reads TRBD1 or TRBD2 (5 bases each). V lost 3 bases and J lost 5, with 11 bases in between. The CDR3 consists of 13 residues. In germline, CDR1 is LNHDA, CDR2 SQIVND (reference sequence). Here the CDR3 reads CASSIRRDHEQYF. The CDR3 region has the DNA TGTGCCAGTAGTATCCGCAGGGACCACGAGCAGTACTTC.

This clonotype came up many times. The chain has TRBV12-3 or TRBV12-4 and TRBJ2-3, with 7 bases that match TRBD2. Germline trimming cut 1 base from V and 3 bases from J; bases unmatched to any gene: 10. The CDR3 has 17 amino acids. CDR3 nucleotide sequence: TGTGCCAGCAGTTTAGATTCGTGGGAGGGCCGGACAGATACGCAGTATTTT. Encoded protein: CASSLDSWEGRTDTQYF.

On this clonotype: A much larger clone differs from this one at a single base, so this may be a read error. The chain combines TRBV4-1 with TRBJ2-7; D not resolved. The CDR3 has 14 amino acids. Deletions cut 5 bases from V and 0 bases from J, with 11 bases between. CDR1 and CDR2 from the germline V gene are MGHRA and YSYEKL. This CDR3 is CASSTMVGSYEQYF. CDR3 DNA sequence: TGCGCCAGCAGCACGATGGTCGGCTCCTACGAGCAGTACTTC.

The table lists this clonotype with many counts. The rearrangement uses TRBV6-1 and TRBJ2-7; 11 bases match TRBD1. The V gene's germline CDR1 is MNHNS and CDR2 SASEGT. With 8 bases clipped from V and 1 base from J, the junction kept 4 bases outside the gene matches. This CDR3 is 14 amino acids long. CDR3 bases: TGTGCCAGCGAAGGACAGGGGGCGTCCTACGAGCAGTACTTC. Protein: CASEGQGASYEQYF.

The table lists this clonotype with many counts. J is TRBJ2-7 and V is TRBV6-1; 7 positions match TRBD1. This CDR3 region has 15 residues. V shed 5 bases and J 2 bases; nucleotides not matched to a gene: 9. Germline CDR1 reads MNHNS; CDR2 reads SASEGT. CDR3 region: CASSPLTGWTYEQYF. As DNA, the CDR3 is TGTGCCAGCAGTCCTCTGACAGGGTGGACCTACGAGCAGTACTTC.

The table lists this clonotype with many counts. The chain recombines TRBV12-3 or TRBV12-4 with TRBJ1-1, with 11 bases fitting TRBD1. The junction had 6 bases not matched to a gene; V was cut back by 5 bases and J by 10 bases. The CDR3 is made up of 13 amino acids. The CDR3: CASSRTGGLRAFF. In DNA, the CDR3 is TGTGCCAGCAGTCGGACAGGGGGCTTGCGAGCTTTCTTT.

This clonotype was observed once. The rearrangement uses TRBV5-5 and TRBJ2-7; D possibly uses TRBD1 or TRBD2 (5 bases each). V dropped 4 bases and J dropped 1 base, with 18 bases sitting between them. The CDR3 extends over 16 amino acids. CDR1 SGHKS and CDR2 YYEKEE come from the germline V gene (reference sequence). The CDR3 DNA sequence: TGTGCCAGCAGCCCAATACCCCCTGGGGGATCCTACGAGCAGTACTTC. Its protein is CASSPIPPGGSYEQYF.

This clonotype came up a few times. The CDR3 DNA sequence: TGCGCCAGCAGTTCGACTAGCGATAGCACAGATACGCAGTATTTT. Its protein is CASSSTSDSTDTQYF. The V and J genes are TRBV5-1 and TRBJ2-3; the match to TRBD2 covers 8 bases. Trimming cost V 5 bases and J 0 bases; bases outside gene matches: 5. The CDR3 has 15 amino acids. The germline V gene has CDR1 SGHRS and CDR2 YFSETQ.